Each of the 29 T cell receptor beta chains below was sequenced from the same sample in a study of OX40 agonist ivuxolimab in advanced cancers. The library was produced with the immunoSEQ multiplex PCR assay. TCRdb retrieved this table from immuneACCESS and kept in-frame rearrangements only. Not all clones are present; in checked studies, unresolved V genes account for under half, and no reason is known for the remainder. For this sample the table gives roughly 32,000 clones, of which around four fifths were detected only once. In total, the top ten clones hold approximately 24% of the sample. The input for sequencing was CD4+ or CD8+ T cells sorted from blood, taken in a trial of the OX40 agonist ivuxolimab. The receptors shown here come from an adult with an advanced solid tumor such as melanoma, head and neck, liver or kidney cancer.

This sequence joins TRBV5-4 and TRBJ2-2; the match to TRBD1 covers 8 bases. With V trimmed by 5 bases and J by 6 bases, 6 bases remained unmatched. The V gene's germline CDR1 is SGHNT and CDR2 YYREEE (reference sequence). This CDR3 spans 14 amino acids. The CDR3 is CASRLDRVAGELFF. In DNA, the CDR3 is TGTGCCAGCAGACTGGACAGGGTGGCCGGGGAGCTGTTTTTT.

J is TRBJ2-7 and V is TRBV30; 9 bases align to TRBD1. Looked up from germline, CDR1 is GTSNPN and CDR2 is SVGIG (reference sequence). CDR3 length: 12 residues. The V segment lost 8 bases and the J segment 9 bases; nucleotides outside the gene matches: 11. This chain's CDR3 is CAGRDRDLGQYF. The CDR3 nucleotides read TGTGCCGGTCGGGACAGGGACTTAGGGCAGTACTTC.

CDR3 nucleotide sequence: TGCGCCAGCAGCCCCCGACTAGCGGGGGACTCGGTTGAGCAGTTCTTC. Translation: CASSPRLAGDSVEQFF. The genes are TRBV5-1 and TRBJ2-1; 12 bases match TRBD2. Germline V gene data show CDR1 as SGHRS and CDR2 as YFSETQ. CDR3 length equals 16 residues. Trimming cost V 4 bases and J 9 bases; bases outside gene matches: 11.

This rearrangement joins TRBV5-4 to TRBJ2-1; D call uncertain. Germline-derived CDR1 and CDR2 are SGHNT and YYREEE (reference sequence). With 3 bases removed from V and 1 base from J, the gap between germline ends came to 5 bases. The CDR3 runs to 13 residues. CDR3 sequence reads: CASSSGSYNEQFF. The CDR3 DNA sequence: TGTGCCAGCAGCTCCGGGTCCTACAATGAGCAGTTCTTC. The complete variable domain, with remaining parts taken from reference TRBV5-4 and TRBJ2-1, reads ETGVTQSPTHLIKTRGQQVTLRCSSQSGHNTVSWYQQALGQGPQFIFQYYREEENGRGNFPPRFSGLQFPNYSSELNVNALELDDSALYLCASSSGSYNEQFFGPGTRLTVL.

The chain is built from TRBV28 and TRBJ2-7; TRBD2 is a possible D gene (5 bases). Per germline, CDR1 MDHEN and CDR2 SYDVKM. CDR3 size: 13 residues. V shed 6 bases and J shed 1 base, with 10 bases lying between them. The CDR3 reads CASRGPGSYEQYF. In nucleotides, the CDR3 is TGTGCCAGCAGGGGCCCGGGATCCTACGAGCAGTACTTC.

This clone was recorded once. The chain joins TRBV5-1 to TRBJ2-2; a weak D match, TRBD2 (5 bases). This CDR3 has 13 residues. V lost 9 bases and J 2 bases, leaving 11 bases between the germline ends. In germline, CDR1 is SGHRS, CDR2 YFSETQ. CDR3 region: CATLEDNTGELFF. CDR3 DNA sequence: TGCGCCACCCTGGAGGACAACACCGGGGAGCTGTTTTTT.

The chain joins TRBV21-1 to TRBJ2-7; TRBD1 is taken as the D call from the table, unchecked against the DNA. TRBV21-1 represents a pseudogene. This CDR3 has 14 residues. This chain's CDR3 is CASSKGHLRYEQYF. The CDR3, as DNA: TGTGCCAGCAGCAAAGGACACCTGAGATACGAGCAGTACTTC.

This clone was found a few times. The chain carries TRBV9 and TRBJ1-1; 8 nucleotides agree with TRBD1. J gave up 4 bases and V 2 bases, and 1 base lay outside the gene matches. The germline gives CDR1 SGDLS, CDR2 YYNGEE. This CDR3 has 13 residues. The CDR3 spells CASSVQGATEAFF. Written as DNA, the CDR3 is TGTGCCAGCAGCGTTCAGGGGGCCACTGAAGCTTTCTTT.

The chain has TRBV5-4 and TRBJ1-2, with TRBD1 matching 10 bases. Germline CDR1 reads SGHNT; CDR2 reads YYREEE (reference sequence). V lost 4 bases to trimming and J lost 4 bases; unmatched junction nucleotides: 7. The CDR3 runs 15 residues. The CDR3 DNA is TGTGCCAGCAGCCCGGGGAGGACAGGGGGCTATGGCTACACCTTC. Protein product: CASSPGRTGGYGYTF.

The chain combines TRBV6-1 with TRBJ1-2; no clear D gene. Germline V CDR1 and CDR2: MNHNS, SASEGT. The CDR3 sequence is 12 residues long. V was clipped by 6 bases and J by 2 bases, with 7 bases between them. This chain's CDR3 is CASREGNYGYTF. In nucleotides, the CDR3 is TGTGCCAGCAGGGAGGGAAACTATGGCTACACCTTC.

The chain has TRBV11-2 and TRBJ2-1; D is ambiguous. The CDR3 runs 15 residues. The germline CDR1 and CDR2 sequences are SGHAT and FQNNGV. The V end lost 0 bases, the J end lost 0 bases, and 6 bases lay between the germline ends. DNA for the CDR3: TGTGCCAGCAGCTTAGAGCGGAGCTCCTACAATGAGCAGTTCTTC. This codes for CASSLERSSYNEQFF.

The DNA of the CDR3 is TGTGCCAGCAGCTTGGTTACAGGTTGGAACACCGGGGAGCTGTTTTTT. Encoded protein: CASSLVTGWNTGELFF. The J gene is TRBJ2-2, the V gene TRBV5-6, with a tentative D call TRBD1 (5 bases). CDR1 is SGHDT, CDR2 YYEEEE, per germline. V lost 0 bases and J 1 base, leaving 10 bases between the germline ends. The CDR3 extends over 16 amino acids.

V and J are TRBV5-8 and TRBJ2-1, with TRBD1 as a possible D gene (5 bases). The CDR3 loop spans 12 amino acids. V lost 9 bases, J lost 2 bases, and 9 bases lay in between. Germline loops: CDR1 SGHTS, CDR2 YDEGEE. CDR3 DNA sequence: TGTGCCACCGACAGAACCTACAATGAGCAGTTCTTC. Its protein is CATDRTYNEQFF.

This rearrangement joins TRBV6-5 to TRBJ1-2; no firm D call. Per germline, CDR1 MNHEY and CDR2 SVGAGI. Trimming cost V 0 bases and J 3 bases, with 8 bases left between them. This CDR3 has 14 residues. The CDR3 bases are TGTGCCAGCAGTTACTCATTCCGGGACTATGGCTACACCTTC. The encoded protein is CASSYSFRDYGYTF.

The V and J genes are TRBV4-2 and TRBJ2-3, with 7 bases lining up with TRBD1. Germline V lookup: CDR1 LGHNA, CDR2 YNFKEQ. V lost 1 base, J lost 4 bases, and 2 bases stayed unmatched. The CDR3 covers 14 residues. The CDR3 DNA is TGTGCCAGCAGCCAAGCGACAGGGTCAGATACGCAGTATTTT. This gives the protein CASSQATGSDTQYF.

The V gene is TRBV5-1, the J gene TRBJ2-2, with TRBD1 identical over 8 bases. Germline V gene lookup returns CDR1 SGHRS and CDR2 YFSETQ. The V segment lost 3 bases and the J segment 5 bases; nucleotides outside the gene matches: 3. There are 14 residues in the CDR3. CDR3 bases: TGCGCCAGCAGCTCGACAGGGGATACCGGGGAGCTGTTTTTT. Its translation is CASSSTGDTGELFF.

CDR3 DNA sequence: TGTGCCAGCAGCGCGTATGGCTACACCTTC. It encodes CASSAYGYTF. This chain joins TRBV7-9 and TRBJ1-2; D not certain. Per the germline V gene, CDR1 is SEHNR and CDR2 is FQNEAQ (reference sequence). There are 10 residues in the CDR3. V was shortened by 5 bases and J by 5 bases, with 3 bases between the two germline ends.

On this clone: Additional DNA sequences in this sample encode the identical CDR3. V and J are TRBV25-1 and TRBJ2-7, with TRBD2 matching 8 bases. The germline V gene encodes CDR1 MGHDK and CDR2 SYGVNS. The CDR3 length is 17 residues. Trimming took 8 bases from V and 5 from J; bases not matched to a gene: 20. CDR3 protein: CASRGGLGGAHLNEQYF. CDR3 bases: TGTGCCAGCCGGGGGGGTCTTGGGGGGGCCCATTTAAACGAGCAGTACTTC.

The chain employs TRBV4-2 and TRBJ2-5, with D possibly matching TRBD1 (6 bases). Germline assignment: CDR1 LGHNA and CDR2 YNFKEQ. CDR3 length: 14 amino acids. The V end was cut by 1 base, the J end by 5 bases, with 11 bases between. CDR3 DNA: TGTGCCAGCAGCCAAGGAAGGGGGATGGAGACCCAGTACTTC. This sequence encodes CASSQGRGMETQYF.

This chain links TRBV7-9 with TRBJ1-1, with 11 positions matching TRBD1. J lost 5 bases, V lost 0 bases, and 2 bases had no gene match. CDR1 is SEHNR and CDR2 is FQNEAQ in the germline V gene (reference sequence). The CDR3 consists of 15 residues. CDR3 sequence: CASSLAGQGGTEAFF. CDR3 coding DNA: TGTGCCAGCAGCTTAGCGGGACAGGGGGGGACTGAAGCTTTCTTT.

The rearrangement joins TRBV11-2 to TRBJ2-5; TRBD2 matches at 10 bases. After removal of 6 bases from V and 5 bases from J, the junction contained 0 bases not matched to a gene. The V gene's germline CDR1 is SGHAT and CDR2 FQNNGV. This CDR3 is 12 amino acids long. For the CDR3, the DNA is TGTGCCAGCAGAGCGGGGGGGGAGACCCAGTACTTC. Amino acid sequence: CASRAGGETQYF.

The V gene is TRBV25-1, the J gene TRBJ1-2; no clear D gene. Germline V gives CDR1 MGHDK, CDR2 SYGVNS. The ends were cut back, 0 bases at V and 7 bases at J, with 12 bases in the middle. The CDR3 is 14 amino acids. This CDR3 is CASSEYSDTGGYTF. Written as DNA, the CDR3 is TGTGCCAGCAGTGAATATTCCGACACGGGTGGCTACACCTTC.

This clone has just a few counts. The V and J genes are TRBV7-3 and TRBJ2-1; TRBD1 matches at 9 bases. V lost 3 bases, J lost 1 base, and 1 base stayed unmatched. Germline V gene lookup returns CDR1 SGHTA and CDR2 FQGTGA. The CDR3 runs 15 residues. CDR3 region: CASSLTGGSYNEQFF. CDR3 coding DNA: TGTGCCAGCAGCTTGACAGGGGGATCCTACAATGAGCAGTTCTTC.

The chain employs TRBV30 and TRBJ2-7; D possibly matches TRBD1 or TRBD2 (6 bases each). Germline V gene data show CDR1 as GTSNPN and CDR2 as SVGIG (reference sequence). There are 15 residues in the CDR3. The germline V and J ends were trimmed by 2 bases and 0 bases, with 14 bases remaining between them. DNA of the CDR3: TGTGCCTGGAGTAGAGGGGGGCGGGGCTCCTACGAGCAGTACTTC. Residues: CAWSRGGRGSYEQYF.

The rearrangement links TRBV7-2 to TRBJ2-5, with TRBD1 matching over 7 bases. Germline CDR1 is SGHTA and CDR2 is FQGNSA. The CDR3 extends over 15 amino acids. Germline trimming cut 1 base from V and 6 bases from J; bases unmatched to any gene: 8. Here the CDR3 reads CASSLEAGGWKTQYF. The CDR3 DNA follows: TGTGCCAGCAGCTTAGAAGCAGGGGGTTGGAAGACCCAGTACTTC.

The chain links TRBV19 to TRBJ2-6; D is perhaps TRBD2 (6 bases). This CDR3 has 19 residues. Deletions cut 7 bases from V and 0 bases from J, with 22 bases between. The germline V gene encodes CDR1 LNHDA and CDR2 SQIVND (reference sequence). The CDR3 sequence: CASNDGGVQVVSGANVLTF. CDR3 DNA sequence: TGTGCCAGTAATGATGGCGGGGTACAGGTCGTCTCTGGGGCCAACGTCCTGACTTTC.

This clone was counted between two and nine times. The chain combines TRBV30 with TRBJ1-1; D gene ambiguous. V shed 3 bases and J shed 6 bases, with 17 bases lying between them. This CDR3 region has 14 residues. CDR1 and CDR2 from the germline V gene are GTSNPN and SVGIG (reference sequence). In DNA, the CDR3 is TGTGCCTGGAGAAGAGTCCCCGACGCGGCTGAAGCTTTCTTT. The encoded protein is CAWRRVPDAAEAFF.

Concerning this clone: The junction departs from germline at one end; a sequencing error may be responsible. This chain uses TRBV18 with TRBJ1-5; 10 nucleotides match TRBD1. The CDR3 spans 15 residues. CDR1 and CDR2 (germline): KGHSH, LQKENI. This chain's CDR3 is CVSSQDRGRGQPQHF. The CDR3 DNA sequence: TGTGTCAGCTCACAAGACAGGGGGCGCGGACAGCCCCAGCATTTT.

This clone appeared a single time. V and J are TRBV2 and TRBJ2-2; no definite D call. CDR3 size: 12 residues. Germline-derived CDR1 and CDR2 are SNHLY and FYNNEI. Trimming took off 1 base at V and 5 bases at J, with 2 bases between the two ends. CDR3 sequence reads: CASSEVTGELFF. The CDR3 nucleotides read TGTGCCAGCAGTGAAGTGACCGGGGAGCTGTTTTTT.